The next 3 T cell receptor beta chains were all read from a single sample in a study of shared clonotypes between healthy human individuals. Produced via immunoSEQ multiplex PCR; TCRdb's table is partial and in-frame only. The table records fewer than 600,000 clones, around 76% of them present only once. Material: PBMCs. The receptors shown here come from a woman in her forties in good health. Some clones in this sample may be carry-over from other donors' samples.

This clone was picked up many times. V and J are TRBV4-3 and TRBJ2-3; D not certain. V was shortened by 0 bases and J by 4 bases, with 11 bases between the two germline ends. Germline values: CDR1 LGHNA, CDR2 YSLEER. The CDR3 runs 15 residues. The CDR3 loop is CASSQDRLGADTQYF. The CDR3 DNA sequence: TGCGCCAGCAGCCAAGATAGGCTGGGTGCAGATACGCAGTATTTT.

The rearrangement joins TRBV6-1 to TRBJ1-5, with 9 bases that match TRBD1. Trimming at V came to 4 bases and at J to 2 bases, leaving 3 bases not matched to a gene. This CDR3 comprises 15 residues. Per germline, CDR1 MNHNS and CDR2 SASEGT. CDR3 protein: CASSGQGGGNQPQHF. The CDR3 bases are TGTGCCAGCAGTGGACAGGGGGGCGGCAATCAGCCCCAGCATTTT.

J is TRBJ1-2 and V is TRBV5-6, with a weak D call TRBD1 (5 bases). Germline CDR1 and CDR2: SGHDT and YYEEEE. CDR3 length: 15 residues. Trimming took off 4 bases at V and 4 bases at J, with 17 bases between the two ends. The CDR3 nucleotides read TGTGCCAGCAGCCCCACCGGGACGGATCTCTATGGCTACACCTTC. Amino acids: CASSPTGTDLYGYTF.